This T cell receptor (beta chain) was obtained from a study of immune evolution from preneoplasia to lung adenocarcinoma. About the research overall: HLA loss of heterozygosity: 5.5% to 8.5% AIS, about 15% MIA, over 30% ADC, none AAH. Study-wide findings and caveats: Normal lung had the highest top T cell clone frequencies.

Measured with immunoSEQ multiplex PCR; TCRdb has only the in-frame clones, and not every one. The top ten hold approximately 12% of the sample, which has 3,500 to 4,500 clones, 75% to 85% seen once. Patient tissue came from resections in Japan or China, 2014–2017. With respect to this clone: Its antigen is undetermined.

Sequencing was done on a sample of FFPE lung adenocarcinoma in situ tissue. The receptor was derived from a person aged 60 to 85 with lung adenocarcinoma.

CDR3 loop: CATSPGIGAAGLSGNTIYF. The DNA of the CDR3 is TGTGCCACATCCCCAGGGATAGGGGCCGCAGGACTGTCTGGAAACACCATATATTTT. This chain joins TRBV2 and TRBJ1-3; perhaps TRBD1 as D (5 bases). Germline V gene data show CDR1 as SNHLY and CDR2 as FYNNEI. This CDR3 has 19 amino acids. V was pared by 10 bases and J by 1 base, with 29 bases between.